This record covers a single T cell receptor beta chain. Its antigen remains unidentified. Germline-derived CDR1 and CDR2 are MNHEY and SMNVEV (reference sequence). Trimming took off 2 bases at V and 9 bases at J, with 13 bases between the two ends. This CDR3 is built from 14 residues. Average productive template count per sample was about 42,000. This table comes from immunoSEQ multiplex PCR, and its TCRdb copy is limited to in-frame clones, with some not included. The table has about 16,000 clones, approximately 84% seen once; the top ten hold 8.5% to 10%. The sample belongs to a study of STAT3 mutations in large granular lymphocyte leukemia. Broader study findings: All newly emerging clones after therapy were STAT3 wild type. Clonal expansion was inferred from samples taken at other timepoints. Every T-LGLL patient had at least one immunodominant TCRbeta clonotype.

The sample comprised peripheral blood mononuclear cells. This chain links TRBV27 with TRBJ2-2; D is unresolved. The sequence came from a man aged 50 to 59 with T-cell large granular lymphocyte leukemia. Some clones in this sample may be carry-over from other donors' samples. The CDR3 nucleotides read TGTGCCAGCAGTTTAGATTGGTCCCACCGGGAGCTGTTTTTT. Encoded protein: CASSLDWSHRELFF.